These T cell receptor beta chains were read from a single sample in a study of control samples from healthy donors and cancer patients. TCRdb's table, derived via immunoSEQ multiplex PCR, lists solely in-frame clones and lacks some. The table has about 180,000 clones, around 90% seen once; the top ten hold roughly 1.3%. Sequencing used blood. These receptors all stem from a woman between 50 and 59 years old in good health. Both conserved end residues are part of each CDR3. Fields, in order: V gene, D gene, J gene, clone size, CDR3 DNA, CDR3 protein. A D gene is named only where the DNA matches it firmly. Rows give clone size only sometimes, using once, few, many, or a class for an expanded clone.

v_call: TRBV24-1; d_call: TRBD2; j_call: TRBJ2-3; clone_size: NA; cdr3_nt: TGTGCCACCTCCCCAGGAGGGCGGGGGGTCACAGATACGCAGTATTTT; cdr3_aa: CATSPGGRGVTDTQYF
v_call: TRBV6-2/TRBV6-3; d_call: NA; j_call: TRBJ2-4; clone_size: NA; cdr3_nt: TGTGCCAGCAGTTACTCCCCGCATTTCCAGTACTTC; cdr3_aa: CASSYSPHFQYF
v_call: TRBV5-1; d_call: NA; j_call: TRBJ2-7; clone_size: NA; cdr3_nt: TGCGCCAGCAGCGGCGGGACAGCCTCCTACGAGCAGTACTTC; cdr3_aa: CASSGGTASYEQYF
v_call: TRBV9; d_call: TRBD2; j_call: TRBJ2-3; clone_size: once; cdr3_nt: TGTGCCAGCAGCGTAGGTGCTAGCGGGCAGGCAGATACGCAGTATTTT; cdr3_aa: CASSVGASGQADTQYF
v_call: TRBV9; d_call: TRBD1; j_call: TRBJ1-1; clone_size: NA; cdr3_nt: TGTGCCAGCAGCGTAGCCCTGCCGGGACAGGGGGTGAACACTGAAGCTTTCTTT; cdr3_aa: CASSVALPGQGVNTEAFF
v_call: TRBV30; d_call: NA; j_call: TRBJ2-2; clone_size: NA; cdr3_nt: TGTGCCTGGAGTCCTACAGCTACCGGGGAGCTGTTTTTT; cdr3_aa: CAWSPTATGELFF
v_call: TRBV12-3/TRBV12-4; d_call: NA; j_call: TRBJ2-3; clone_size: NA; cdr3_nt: TGTGCCAGCAGTCCCGGACAGGATACGCAGTATTTT; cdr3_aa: CASSPGQDTQYF
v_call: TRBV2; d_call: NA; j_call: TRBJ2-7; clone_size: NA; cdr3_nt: TGTGCCAGCAGTGAGGACAGCCCCTCAAGTTACGAGCAGTACTTC; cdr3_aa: CASSEDSPSSYEQYF
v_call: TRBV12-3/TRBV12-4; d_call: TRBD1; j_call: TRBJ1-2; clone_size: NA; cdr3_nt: TGTGCCAGCAGTCTAATAGACAGGGGAGGCTACACCTTC; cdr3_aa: CASSLIDRGGYTF
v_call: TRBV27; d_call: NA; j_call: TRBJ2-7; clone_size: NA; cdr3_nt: TGTGCCAGCGCCTTAGCTGGGGAGTACGAGCAGTACTTC; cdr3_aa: CASALAGEYEQYF
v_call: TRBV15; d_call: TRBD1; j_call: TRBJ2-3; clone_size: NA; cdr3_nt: TGTGCCACCAGCAGAGGGGGGACAGGAGAGGCTACGCAGTATTTT; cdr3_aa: CATSRGGTGEATQYF
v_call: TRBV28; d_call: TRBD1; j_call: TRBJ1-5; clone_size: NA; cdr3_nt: TGTGCCAGCACCCAGGGGGGGGAGCCCCAGCATTTT; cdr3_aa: CASTQGGEPQHF
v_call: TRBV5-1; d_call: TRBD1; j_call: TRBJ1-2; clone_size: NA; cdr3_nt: TGCGCCAGCAGCCACGGGGGGAACAGGGGCTATGGCTACACCTTC; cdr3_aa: CASSHGGNRGYGYTF
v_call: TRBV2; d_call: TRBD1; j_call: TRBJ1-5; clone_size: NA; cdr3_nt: TGTGCCACCAAGGGACAGGGAGGCAATCAGCCCCAGCATTTT; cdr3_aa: CATKGQGGNQPQHF
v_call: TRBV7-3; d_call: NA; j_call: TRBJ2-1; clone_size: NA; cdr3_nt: TGTGCCAGCAGCTCCAGGGCCTCCTCCTACAATGAGCAGTTCTTC; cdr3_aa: CASSSRASSYNEQFF
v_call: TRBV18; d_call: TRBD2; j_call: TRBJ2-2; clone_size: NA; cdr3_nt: TGTGCCAGCTCATTTGGACTAGCGGGGGACACCGGGGAGCTGTTTTTT; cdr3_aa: CASSFGLAGDTGELFF
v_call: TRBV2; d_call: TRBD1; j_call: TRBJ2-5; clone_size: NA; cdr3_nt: TGTGCCAGCAGAATGGGACAGGGGAGGGAGACCCAGTACTTC; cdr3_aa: CASRMGQGRETQYF
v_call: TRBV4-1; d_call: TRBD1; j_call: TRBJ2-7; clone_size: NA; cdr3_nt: TGCGCCAGCAGCCAAGAAGGGACAGGGGGCGCCTACGAGCAGTACTTC; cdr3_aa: CASSQEGTGGAYEQYF
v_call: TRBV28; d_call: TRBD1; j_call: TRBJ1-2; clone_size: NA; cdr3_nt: TGTGCCAGCCGCGAGAGGACAGGGGCTGTCGATGGCTACACCTTC; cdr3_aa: CASRERTGAVDGYTF
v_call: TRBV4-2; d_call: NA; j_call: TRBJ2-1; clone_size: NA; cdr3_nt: TGTGCCAGCAGCCAAGAAGGTAGTCCCCGACCCCAGTTCTTC; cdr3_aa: CASSQEGSPRPQFF
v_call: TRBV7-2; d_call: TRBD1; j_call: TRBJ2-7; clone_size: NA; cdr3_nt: TGTGCCAGCAGCTGGACAGGGTCCTACGAGCAGTACTTC; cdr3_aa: CASSWTGSYEQYF
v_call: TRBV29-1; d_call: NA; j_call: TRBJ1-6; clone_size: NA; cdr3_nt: TGCAGCGTTGGCGGGGGCGATTCACCCCTCCACTTT; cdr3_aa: CSVGGGDSPLHF
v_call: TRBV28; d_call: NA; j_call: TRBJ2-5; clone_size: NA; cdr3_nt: TGTGCCAGCAGTCCGATCGGTCGTTCAAAAGAGACCCAGTACTTC; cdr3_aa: CASSPIGRSKETQYF
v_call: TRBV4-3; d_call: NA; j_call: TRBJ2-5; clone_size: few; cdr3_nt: TGCGCCAGCAGCCAAAACCAGGGAGGACAAGAGACCCAGTACTTC; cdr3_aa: CASSQNQGGQETQYF
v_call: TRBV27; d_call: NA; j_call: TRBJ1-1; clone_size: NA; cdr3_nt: TGTGCCAGCCGCCTCCAACTACGACGGAACACTGAAGCTTTCTTT; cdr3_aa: CASRLQLRRNTEAFF
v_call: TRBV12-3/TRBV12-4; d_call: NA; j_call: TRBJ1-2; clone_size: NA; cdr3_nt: TGTGCCAGCAGTTTGCGGGGAGGCTATGGCTACACCTTC; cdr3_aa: CASSLRGGYGYTF
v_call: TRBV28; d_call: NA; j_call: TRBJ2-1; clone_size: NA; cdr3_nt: TGTGCCAGCAGCCCCCCCGACAGATACAATGAGCAGTTCTTC; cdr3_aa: CASSPPDRYNEQFF
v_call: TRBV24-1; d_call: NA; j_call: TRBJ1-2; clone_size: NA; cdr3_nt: TGTGCCACCAGTGCGGCCCTTAACTATGGCTACACCTTC; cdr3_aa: CATSAALNYGYTF
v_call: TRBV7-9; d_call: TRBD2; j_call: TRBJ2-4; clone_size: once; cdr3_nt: TGTGCCAGCAGCCACCGGACTAGCGGGAGTTACATTCAGTACTTC; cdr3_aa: CASSHRTSGSYIQYF
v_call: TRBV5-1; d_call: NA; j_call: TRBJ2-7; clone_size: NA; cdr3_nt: TGCGCCAGCAGCTTGGTCGGGCGTAGCTCCTACGAGCAGTACTTC; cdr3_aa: CASSLVGRSSYEQYF
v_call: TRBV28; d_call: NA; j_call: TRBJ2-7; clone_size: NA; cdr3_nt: TGTGCCAGCAGTAGCAGTGGGGGGCATTACCGACACGAGCAGTACTTC; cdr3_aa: CASSSSGGHYRHEQYF
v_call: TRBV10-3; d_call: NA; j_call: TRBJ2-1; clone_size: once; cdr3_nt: TGTGCCATCGGCTTCCAGCTGTCGGTGCAGTTCTTC; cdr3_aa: CAIGFQLSVQFF
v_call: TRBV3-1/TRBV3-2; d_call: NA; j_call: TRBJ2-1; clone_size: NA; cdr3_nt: TGTGCCAGCAGCCAAGATAGCCGGTACAATGAGCAGTTCTTC; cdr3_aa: CASSQDSRYNEQFF
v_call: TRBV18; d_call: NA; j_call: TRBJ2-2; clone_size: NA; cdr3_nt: TGTGCCAGCTCACCGGGTTTACAGAGACACACCGGGGAGCTGTTTTTT; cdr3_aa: CASSPGLQRHTGELFF
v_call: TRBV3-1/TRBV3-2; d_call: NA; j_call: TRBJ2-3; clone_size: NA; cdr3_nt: TGTGCCAGCAGCCAACGCACAGATACGCAGTATTTT; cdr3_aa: CASSQRTDTQYF
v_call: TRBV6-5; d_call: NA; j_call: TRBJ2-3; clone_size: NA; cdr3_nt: TGTGCCAGCAGCGAGAGTATAGGCGGCACAGATACGCAGTATTTT; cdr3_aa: CASSESIGGTDTQYF
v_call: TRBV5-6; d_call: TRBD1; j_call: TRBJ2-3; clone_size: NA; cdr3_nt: TGTGCCAGCAGCATTGGACAGGGGGCATATACGCAGTATTTT; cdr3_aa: CASSIGQGAYTQYF
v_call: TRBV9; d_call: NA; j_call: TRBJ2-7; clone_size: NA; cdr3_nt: TGTGCCAGCAGCGTATTCGACACCTCCTACGAGCAGTACTTC; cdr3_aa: CASSVFDTSYEQYF
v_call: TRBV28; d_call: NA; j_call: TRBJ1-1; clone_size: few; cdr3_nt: TGTGCCAGCAGTTTAATCGGGACCGGTTCTGAAGCTTTCTTT; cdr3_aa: CASSLIGTGSEAFF
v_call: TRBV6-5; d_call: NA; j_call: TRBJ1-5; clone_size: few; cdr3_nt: TGTGCCAGCAGTTACGGGAGATCTAATCAGCCCCAGCATTTT; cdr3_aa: CASSYGRSNQPQHF
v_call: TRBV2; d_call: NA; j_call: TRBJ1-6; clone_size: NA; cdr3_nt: TGTGCCAGCAGTAGGGAAGGGTTCTATAATTCACCCCTCCACTTT; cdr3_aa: CASSREGFYNSPLHF
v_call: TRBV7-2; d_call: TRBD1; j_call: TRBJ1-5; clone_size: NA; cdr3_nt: TGTGCCAGCAGCTTCCTTGGACAGGGGAGATCTTATAGCAATCAGCCCCAGCATTTT; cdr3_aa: CASSFLGQGRSYSNQPQHF
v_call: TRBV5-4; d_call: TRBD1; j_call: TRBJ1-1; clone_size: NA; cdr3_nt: TGTGCCAGCAGCTCGGGACAGGGCTTGAACACTGAAGCTTTCTTT; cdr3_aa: CASSSGQGLNTEAFF
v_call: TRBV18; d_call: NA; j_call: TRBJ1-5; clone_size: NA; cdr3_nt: TGTGCCAGCTCACCACTCGGGGCGGGAATGAGCAATCAGCCCCAGCATTTT; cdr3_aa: CASSPLGAGMSNQPQHF
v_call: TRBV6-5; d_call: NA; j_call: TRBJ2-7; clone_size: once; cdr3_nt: TGTGCCAGCAGTTACAACAGGGACCCCTACGAGCAGTACTTC; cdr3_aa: CASSYNRDPYEQYF
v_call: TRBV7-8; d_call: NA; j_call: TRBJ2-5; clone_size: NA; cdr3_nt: TGTGCCAGCAGCTTTAGTGGGCAGGAGACCCAGTACTTC; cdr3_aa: CASSFSGQETQYF
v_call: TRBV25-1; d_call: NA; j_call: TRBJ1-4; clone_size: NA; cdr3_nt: TGTGCCAGCAGTGAGCCCCGACAGTTTAATGAAAAACTGTTTTTT; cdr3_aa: CASSEPRQFNEKLFF
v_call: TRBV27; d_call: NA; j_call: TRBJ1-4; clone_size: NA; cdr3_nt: TGTGCCAGCAGTTTACTGGGACATTCCCGCCGCGGCACTAATGAAAAACTGTTTTTT; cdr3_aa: CASSLLGHSRRGTNEKLFF
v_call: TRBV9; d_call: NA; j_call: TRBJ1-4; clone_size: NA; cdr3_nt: TGTGCCAGCAGCGTCTCCTACAGTGGGGGGGATGAAAAACTGTTTTTT; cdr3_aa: CASSVSYSGGDEKLFF
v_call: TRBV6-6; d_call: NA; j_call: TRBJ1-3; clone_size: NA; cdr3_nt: TGTGCCAGCAGTCCCAGGGCCTCTGGAAACACCATATATTTT; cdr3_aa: CASSPRASGNTIYF
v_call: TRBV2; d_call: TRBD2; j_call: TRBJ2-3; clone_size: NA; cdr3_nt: TGTGCCAGCAGTGTTGCGCGGGGGGGGACAGATACGCAGTATTTT; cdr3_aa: CASSVARGGTDTQYF
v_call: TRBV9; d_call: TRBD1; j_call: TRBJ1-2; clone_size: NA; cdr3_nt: TGTGCCAGCTCCCCCCTGATCCAGGGGGCGCTTGGCTACACCTTC; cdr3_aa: CASSPLIQGALGYTF
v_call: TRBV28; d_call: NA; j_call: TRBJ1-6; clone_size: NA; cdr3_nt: TGTGCCAGCAGTCGGAGTCCCGGGACACATAATTCACCCCTCCACTTT; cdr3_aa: CASSRSPGTHNSPLHF
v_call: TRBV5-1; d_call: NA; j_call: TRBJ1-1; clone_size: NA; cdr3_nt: TGCGCCAGCAGAGACTACGGGACCAGTGAAGCTTTCTTT; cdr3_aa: CASRDYGTSEAFF
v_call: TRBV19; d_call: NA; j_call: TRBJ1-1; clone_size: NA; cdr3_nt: TGTGCCAGTAGTACGTCCATGAACACTGAAGCTTTCTTT; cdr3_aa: CASSTSMNTEAFF
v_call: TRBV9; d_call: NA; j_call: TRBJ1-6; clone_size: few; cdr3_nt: TGTGCCAGCAGTCGAGGGGAGGGACATTCACCCCTCCACTTT; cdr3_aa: CASSRGEGHSPLHF
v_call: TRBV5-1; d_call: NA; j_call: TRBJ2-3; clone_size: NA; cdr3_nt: TGCGCCAGCAGCTTCGGGCAGGGCACAGATACGCAGTATTTT; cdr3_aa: CASSFGQGTDTQYF
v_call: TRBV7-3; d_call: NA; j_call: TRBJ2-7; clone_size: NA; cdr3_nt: TGTGCCAGCAGCCCCAGTTGGGGGAACGAGCAGTACTTC; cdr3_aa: CASSPSWGNEQYF
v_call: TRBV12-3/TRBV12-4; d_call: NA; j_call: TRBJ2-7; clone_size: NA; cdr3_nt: TGTGCCAGCAGTTTCCGCCAGGGCTACGAGCAGTACTTC; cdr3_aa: CASSFRQGYEQYF
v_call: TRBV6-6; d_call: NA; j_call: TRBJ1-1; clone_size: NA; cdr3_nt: TGTGCCAGCAGTTATCCAGACACTGAAGCTTTCTTT; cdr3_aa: CASSYPDTEAFF